The 17 T cell receptor beta chains below all came from one sample that was sequenced in a study of vaccination and CD4 T cells after COVID-19. Specified treatment: approximately nine-day PBMC culture with coronavirus spike peptide pools or control peptides (ViraFEST assay). Their antigens remain unidentified. The Oncomine TCR Beta short-read assay was applied to DNA of cultured CD4+ T cells. TCRdb redid the calling of the PCR reads with MiXCR, one entry per CDR3 protein. The table includes about 15,000 distinct CDR3 sequences, roughly 73% detected once. Material: CD4+ T cells from blood, cultured in vitro. The origin of the receptors is a human donor who had recovered from COVID-19.

The chain's CDR3 is CASSSVGGLGEQFF. The CDR3 bases are TGTGCCAGCAGTTCGGTCGGGGGGCTCGGCGAGCAGTTCTTC. The chain has TRBV6-4 and TRBJ2-1; D is perhaps TRBD2 (7 bases). Germline CDR1 MRHNA, CDR2 SNTAGT. The V end was cut by 5 bases, the J end by 10 bases, with 18 bases between. The length of the CDR3 is 14 residues.

This chain connects TRBV12-3 or TRBV12-4 to TRBJ2-7, with D perhaps TRBD2 (6 bases). The CDR3 runs 11 residues. The germline V and J ends were trimmed by 8 bases and 4 bases, with 9 bases remaining between them. In nucleotides, the CDR3 is TGTGCCAGCGGGGACTCGTACGAGCAGTACTTC. This codes for CASGDSYEQYF.

The chain links TRBV6-1 to TRBJ2-4; no reliable D call. CDR3 length: 14 amino acids. The germline gives CDR1 MNHNS, CDR2 SASEGT. Trimming took 4 bases from V and 11 from J, leaving 18 bases between them. The CDR3 protein is CASSVATKVGFQYF. CDR3 sequence (DNA): TGTGCCAGCAGTGTAGCCACAAAGGTTGGATTTCAGTACTTC.

The rearrangement links TRBV7-8 to TRBJ1-6, with TRBD1 matching 7 bases. The V and J ends lost 5 bases and 10 bases, in that order; junction bases with no gene match: 5. This CDR3 spans 13 amino acids. Germline loops: CDR1 SGHVS, CDR2 FQNEAQ. CDR3 region: CASSTRQGSPLHF. Written as DNA, the CDR3 is TGTGCCAGCAGCACTCGACAGGGCTCACCCCTCCACTTT. Full variable domain (remainder filled in from reference TRBV7-8 and TRBJ1-6): GAGVSQSPRYKVAKRGQDVALRCDPISGHVSLFWYQQALGQGPEFLTYFQNEAQLDKSGLPSDRFFAERPEGSVSTLKIQRTQQEDSAVYLCASSTRQGSPLHFGNGTRLTVT.

This clonotype was found a few times. The genes are TRBV7-2 and TRBJ2-5; D is undetermined. In germline, CDR1 is SGHTA, CDR2 FQGNSA. This CDR3 has 14 amino acids. Trimming left V 1 base short and J 5 bases short, with 11 bases between. CDR3 sequence reads: CASSLGPRMETQYF. In DNA form, the CDR3 reads TGTGCCAGCAGCTTAGGTCCCAGGATGGAGACCCAGTACTTC.

The rearrangement links TRBV29-1 to TRBJ2-5; the match to TRBD2 covers 8 bases. The germline V gene encodes CDR1 SQVTM and CDR2 ANQGSEA. The CDR3 spans 15 residues. With 6 bases clipped from V and 2 bases from J, the junction kept 11 bases outside the gene matches. The CDR3 nucleotides read TGCAGCGTGGGCATGGTAGCGGGGAAACAAGAGACCCAGTACTTC. This gives the protein CSVGMVAGKQETQYF.

This clonotype was counted only a few times. The chain employs TRBV30 and TRBJ1-2; D may be TRBD1 (6 bases). Germline loops: CDR1 GTSNPN, CDR2 SVGIG (reference sequence). The CDR3 covers 13 residues. Trimming cost V 4 bases and J 4 bases, with 13 bases left between them. The CDR3 nucleotides are TGTGCCTGGACTCCTAGGGGGATCTATGGCTACACCTTC. Its translation is CAWTPRGIYGYTF.

This clonotype appeared a few times. The V gene is TRBV6-1, the J gene TRBJ1-1; D remains ambiguous. Germline CDR1 and CDR2: MNHNS and SASEGT. The CDR3 is made up of 13 amino acids. The ends were cut back, 6 bases at V and 1 base at J, with 9 bases in the middle. The CDR3 loop reads CASSRLWNTEAFF. The CDR3 nucleotides are TGTGCCAGCAGCAGGTTGTGGAACACTGAAGCTTTCTTT.

The genes are TRBV6-5 and TRBJ2-1, with D unresolved. Trimming took off 2 bases at V and 9 bases at J, with 11 bases between the two ends. This CDR3 contains 13 residues. Germline V lookup: CDR1 MNHEY, CDR2 SVGAGI. The CDR3, as DNA: TGTGCCAGCAGTTACGAGATCGGTAGTGAGCAGTTCTTC. Translation: CASSYEIGSEQFF.

The chain combines TRBV30 with TRBJ1-2; 7 bases map to TRBD1. CDR1 and CDR2 from the germline V gene are GTSNPN and SVGIG (reference sequence). This CDR3 is built from 14 residues. The junction had 2 bases not matched to a gene; V was cut back by 1 base and J by 0 bases. CDR3 protein: CAWSAGQPNYGYTF. The CDR3 coding sequence is TGTGCCTGGAGTGCGGGACAGCCTAACTATGGCTACACCTTC.

The chain carries TRBV15 and TRBJ1-1; the match to TRBD1 covers 10 bases. This CDR3 spans 16 amino acids. Looked up from germline, CDR1 is LNHNV and CDR2 is YYDKDF (reference sequence). V shed 2 bases and J 2 bases; nucleotides not matched to a gene: 5. CDR3 region: CATSRPDRGYNTEAFF. The CDR3 DNA sequence: TGTGCCACCAGCAGACCGGACAGGGGGTACAACACTGAAGCTTTCTTT.

V is TRBV6-2 or TRBV6-3 and J is TRBJ2-6; D possibly corresponds to TRBD1 (6 bases). Trimming took 8 bases from V and 1 from J, leaving 18 bases between them. In germline, CDR1 is MNHEY, CDR2 SVGEGT. This CDR3 contains 17 residues. In DNA, the CDR3 is TGTGCCAGCCTTTCGGGACACGAACTGTCTGGGGCCAACGTCCTGACTTTC. Protein: CASLSGHELSGANVLTF.

J is TRBJ1-2 and V is TRBV7-6; 8 nucleotides match TRBD1. The germline V gene encodes CDR1 SGHVS and CDR2 FNYEAQ. J was trimmed by 3 bases and V by 5 bases; bases with no gene match: 2. CDR3 length equals 13 residues. CDR3 DNA sequence: TGTGCCAGCAGCCTGACAGGGGACTATGGCTACACCTTC. It specifies CASSLTGDYGYTF.

V usage is TRBV20-1 and J usage is TRBJ1-5, with D unresolved. CDR1 and CDR2 (germline): DFQATT, SNEGSKA (reference sequence). This CDR3 spans 12 amino acids. CDR3 sequence reads: CSWGGSNQPQHF. The CDR3 DNA follows: TGCTCCTGGGGTGGAAGCAATCAGCCCCAGCATTTT.

The rearrangement uses TRBV18 and TRBJ2-6, with D possibly matching TRBD1 (5 bases). The CDR3 runs 17 residues. Germline CDR1 is KGHSH and CDR2 is LQKENI. The germline V and J ends were trimmed by 5 bases and 0 bases, with 14 bases remaining between them. The CDR3 spells CASSGRTGHSGANVLTF. The DNA for the CDR3 is TGTGCCAGCTCAGGGCGTACAGGACACTCTGGGGCCAACGTCCTGACTTTC.

This chain connects TRBV5-4 to TRBJ1-1; no firm D call. Germline assignment: CDR1 SGHNT and CDR2 YYREEE (reference sequence). The CDR3 has 13 residues. V was trimmed by 4 bases and J by 1 base, leaving 8 bases between them. The CDR3 nucleotides are TGTGCCAGCAGCCTGCAGCCGAACACTGAAGCTTTCTTT. This gives the protein CASSLQPNTEAFF.

The gene calls are TRBV11-2 and TRBJ1-1, with D possibly matching TRBD1 (5 bases). The germline CDR1 and CDR2 sequences are SGHAT and FQNNGV. The V end was cut by 1 base, the J end by 3 bases, with 24 bases between. The CDR3 covers 19 residues. The CDR3, as DNA: TGTGCCAGCAGCTTAGTAGGCCAAGTGGAAAAGGGGCTAGACACTGAAGCTTTCTTT. This codes for CASSLVGQVEKGLDTEAFF.